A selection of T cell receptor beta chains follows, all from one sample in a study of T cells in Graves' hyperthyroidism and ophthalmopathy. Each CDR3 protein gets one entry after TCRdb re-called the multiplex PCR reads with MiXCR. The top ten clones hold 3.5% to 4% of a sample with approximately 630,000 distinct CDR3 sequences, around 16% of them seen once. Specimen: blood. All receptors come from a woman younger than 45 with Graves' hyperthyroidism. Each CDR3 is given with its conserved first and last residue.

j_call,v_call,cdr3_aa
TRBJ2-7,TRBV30,CAWRGDRGSYEQYF
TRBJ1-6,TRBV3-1,CASSLYSPSTNSPLHF
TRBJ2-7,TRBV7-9,CASSSGTRPESPFYEQYF
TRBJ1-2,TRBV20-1,CSAPGTGGHSNYGYTF
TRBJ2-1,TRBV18,CASSPDTSGIIHEQFF
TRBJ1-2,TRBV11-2,CASRPGGTYGYTF
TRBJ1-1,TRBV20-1,CSARGAETNTEAFF
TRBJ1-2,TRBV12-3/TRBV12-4,CASSFDWGYTF
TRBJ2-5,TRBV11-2,CASSPETFLETQYF
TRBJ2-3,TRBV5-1,CASSLEALNTDTRYF
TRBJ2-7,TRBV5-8,CASSLVRGPPGEQYF
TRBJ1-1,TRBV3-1,CASSQATGNLNTEAFF
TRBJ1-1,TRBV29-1,CSVWGRMNTEAFF
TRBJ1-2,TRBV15,CATSRVGGNYGYTF
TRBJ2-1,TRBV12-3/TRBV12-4,CASTLGTSGLYNEQFF
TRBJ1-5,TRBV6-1,CASSAGTHNQPQHF
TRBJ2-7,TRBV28,CASSSLAGGLGSYEQYF
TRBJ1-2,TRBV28,CASSLGQNLGGYTF
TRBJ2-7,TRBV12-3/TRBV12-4,CASSPDTLGEQYF
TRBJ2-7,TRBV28,CASSLLTSGIYEQYF
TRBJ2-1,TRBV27,CASKLAGGPGEQFF
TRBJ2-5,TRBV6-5,CASSYSPGIETQYF
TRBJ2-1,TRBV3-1,CASSQAGGDDEQFF
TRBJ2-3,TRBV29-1,CSVEAGRGGDTQYF
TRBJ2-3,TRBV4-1,CASSQDEGGSYTDTQYF
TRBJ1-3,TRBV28,CASRGILSGNTIYF
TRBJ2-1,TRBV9,CASSGGRSDNEQFF
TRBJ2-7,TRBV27,CASSVSRGLYEQYF
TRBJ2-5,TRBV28,CANRAGGRETQYF
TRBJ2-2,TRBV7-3,CASSRGGYNTGELFF
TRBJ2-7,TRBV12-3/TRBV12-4,CASRWTGDEQYF
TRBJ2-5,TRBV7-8,CASTWEGARETQYF
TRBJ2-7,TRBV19,CASSIVTGSTYEQYF
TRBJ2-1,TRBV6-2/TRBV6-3,CASSPPPGLVNNEQFF
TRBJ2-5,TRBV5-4,CASSSKREEETQYF
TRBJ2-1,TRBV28,CASSSWTSGAYNEQFF
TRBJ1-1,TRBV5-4,CASSPESAGGYTEAFF
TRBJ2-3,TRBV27,CASSLSEPTDTQYF
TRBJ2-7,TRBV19,CASSITSGTYEQYF
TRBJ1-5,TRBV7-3,CASSPTKNQPQHF
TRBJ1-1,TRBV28,CASSLRRGRIDTEAFF
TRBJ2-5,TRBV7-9,CASSTLLAGQETQYF
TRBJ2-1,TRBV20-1,CSARPAGGLYNEQFF
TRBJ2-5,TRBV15,CATSTTGISETQYF
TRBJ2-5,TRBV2,CASSVNGLETQYF
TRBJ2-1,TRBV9,CASSDEDYEYNEQFF
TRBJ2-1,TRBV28,CASSLDSGTSGRPSSYNEQFF
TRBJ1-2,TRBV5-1,CASSPRDGTTYYGYTF
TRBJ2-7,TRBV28,CASGRGGGSLTREQYF
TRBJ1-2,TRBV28,CASYSGGASYGHTF
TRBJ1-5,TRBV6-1,CASRPQGASNQPQHF
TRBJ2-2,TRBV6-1,CASSKSRTIRGINTGELFF
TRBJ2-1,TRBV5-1,CASSNRDGHNEQFF
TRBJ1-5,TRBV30,CAWSVTGFGWASNQPQHF